This T cell receptor (beta chain) was observed in a study of T cells in Graves' hyperthyroidism and ophthalmopathy. This clonotype was counted only a few times. The germline gene is not matched at one end of the junction; a read error may be the cause. The CDR3 spans 15 residues. Germline CDR1 reads SNHLY; CDR2 reads FYNNEI. There were TCR beta CDR3 regions amplified from RNA transcripts. First-round RT-PCR targeting the TCR CDR3 was performed with the HTBI primer set. One entry per CDR3 protein, called by TCRdb with MiXCR from the multiplex PCR reads. The sample records under 750,000 distinct CDR3 sequences, over 15% being singletons. Patients were aged 18 to 65, had disease duration under 2 months, and had newly diagnosed hyperthyroidism.

The source is a woman between 45 and 65 years old with Graves' hyperthyroidism that later progressed to Graves' ophthalmopathy. The material sequenced was blood. The chain employs TRBV2 and TRBJ1-1; TRBD1 is a possible D gene (6 bases). In DNA, the CDR3 is TGTGTCAGCAGTGGGGGGCGGGGGCTAGGGACTGAAGCTTTCTTT. Its translation is CVSSGGRGLGTEAFF. The whole variable domain, remainder taken from reference TRBV2 and TRBJ1-1, is EPEVTQTPSHQVTQMGQEVILRCVPISNHLYFYWYRQILGQKVEFLVSFYNNEISEKSEIFDDQFSVERPDGSNFTLKIRSTKLEDSAMYFCVSSGGRGLGTEAFFGQGTRLTVV.